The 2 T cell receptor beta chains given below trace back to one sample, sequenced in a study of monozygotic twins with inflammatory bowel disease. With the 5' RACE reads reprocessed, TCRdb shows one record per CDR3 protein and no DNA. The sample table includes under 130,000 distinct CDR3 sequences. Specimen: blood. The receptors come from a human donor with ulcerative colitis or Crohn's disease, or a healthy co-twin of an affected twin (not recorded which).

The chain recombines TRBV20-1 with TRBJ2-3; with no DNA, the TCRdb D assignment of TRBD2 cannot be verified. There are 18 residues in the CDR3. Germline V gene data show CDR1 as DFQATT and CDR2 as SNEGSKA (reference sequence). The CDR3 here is CSARSHLTLAGVSDTQYF.

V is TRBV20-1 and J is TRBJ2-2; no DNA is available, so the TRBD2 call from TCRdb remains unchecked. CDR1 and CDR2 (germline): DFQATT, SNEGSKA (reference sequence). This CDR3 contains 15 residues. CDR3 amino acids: CSASPLGRNTGELFF.